What follows are 23 T cell receptor beta chains derived from one specimen sequenced in a study of Tregs in tolerant kidney transplant recipients. TCRdb's table, derived via immunoSEQ multiplex PCR, lists solely in-frame clones and lacks some. The data show hundreds of thousands of clones, roughly 80% seen once. The sequencing sample was made of CD4+ T cells from blood. Receptor source: a human donor in good health.

J is TRBJ2-1 and V is TRBV18; no definite D call. Germline V gene sequence: CDR1 KGHSH, CDR2 LQKENI. V was shortened by 6 bases and J by 7 bases, with 13 bases between the two germline ends. The CDR3 contains 13 residues. CDR3 loop: CASSEDLLNEQFF. DNA of the CDR3: TGTGCCAGCTCTGAGGATCTGTTGAATGAGCAGTTCTTC.

The chain carries TRBV7-9 and TRBJ1-2; the D is unclear. Per germline, CDR1 SEHNR and CDR2 FQNEAQ (reference sequence). V was clipped by 3 bases and J by 8 bases, with 10 bases between them. The CDR3 sequence is 12 residues long. The CDR3 here is CASSLERRGYTF. The CDR3 nucleotides are TGTGCCAGCAGCTTGGAACGGCGGGGCTACACCTTC.

The V gene is TRBV4-1, the J gene TRBJ2-5, with 10 bases identical to TRBD2. J lost 7 bases, V lost 1 base, and 6 bases had no gene match. Germline lookup yields CDR1 MGHRA and CDR2 YSYEKL. The CDR3 is made up of 15 amino acids. The CDR3 sequence is CASSQGLAGMGTQYF. CDR3 coding DNA: TGCGCCAGCAGCCAAGGACTAGCGGGTATGGGGACCCAGTACTTC.

V usage is TRBV4-1 and J usage is TRBJ1-1; 8 bases match TRBD1. CDR1 and CDR2 (germline): MGHRA, YSYEKL. Trimming removed 3 bases from V and 1 base from J; junction bases left unmatched: 4. The CDR3 covers 15 residues. As DNA, the CDR3 is TGCGCCAGCAGCCACCCGGGACAGGAGAACACTGAAGCTTTCTTT. Protein: CASSHPGQENTEAFF.

The genes are TRBV6-5 and TRBJ2-3, with D tentatively TRBD1 (6 bases). The ends were cut back, 5 bases at V and 1 base at J, with 13 bases in the middle. Germline values: CDR1 MNHEY, CDR2 SVGAGI. The CDR3 runs to 15 residues. CDR3 in DNA: TGTGCCAGCAGTGCAGTGGACAGACGCACAGATACGCAGTATTTT. Its protein product is CASSAVDRRTDTQYF.

The chain links TRBV18 to TRBJ2-1; 8 nucleotides agree with TRBD2. Trimming at V came to 1 base and at J to 1 base, leaving 24 bases not matched to a gene. The CDR3 is 23 amino acids. Germline V gene data show CDR1 as KGHSH and CDR2 as LQKENI. CDR3 bases: TGTGCCAGCTCACCACGACCCCGGGGGGGTGGGGAGATCGGCGACCATTCCTACAATGAGCAGTTCTTC. It codes for CASSPRPRGGGEIGDHSYNEQFF.

The chain combines TRBV5-4 with TRBJ1-2; perhaps TRBD1 as D (6 bases). The CDR3 is made up of 14 amino acids. From germline, CDR1 is SGHNT and CDR2 YYREEE (reference sequence). Deletions cut 6 bases from V and 1 base from J, with 13 bases between. In DNA form, the CDR3 reads TGTGCCAGCAACGGAGGGGGGCGTAACTATGGCTACACCTTC. Amino acid sequence: CASNGGGRNYGYTF.

The rearrangement joins TRBV18 to TRBJ2-2, with D tentatively TRBD2 (6 bases). Germline values: CDR1 KGHSH, CDR2 LQKENI. The germline V and J ends were trimmed by 4 bases and 0 bases, with 18 bases remaining between them. This CDR3 comprises 18 residues. The CDR3 is CASSLRVVGGANTGELFF. CDR3 nucleotide sequence: TGTGCCAGCTCACTACGTGTGGTCGGCGGGGCGAACACCGGGGAGCTGTTTTTT.

The chain recombines TRBV6-1 with TRBJ1-1; D gene unclear. Trimming cost V 6 bases and J 0 bases, with 8 bases left between them. Per germline, CDR1 MNHNS and CDR2 SASEGT. This CDR3 has 13 residues. The CDR3 sequence: CASRDGMNTEAFF. In DNA form, the CDR3 reads TGTGCCAGCAGGGACGGCATGAACACTGAAGCTTTCTTT.

This chain joins TRBV6-9 and TRBJ2-1; 7 nucleotides agree with TRBD2. This CDR3 is built from 17 residues. V lost 4 bases to trimming and J lost 9 bases; unmatched junction nucleotides: 18. The germline V gene encodes CDR1 MNHGY and CDR2 SVAAGI. The CDR3 nucleotides are TGTGCCAGCAGTTCCTGGTTAGGCGGGAGATATTGTAGTGAGCAGTTCTTC. Amino acid sequence: CASSSWLGGRYCSEQFF.

This clone was detected only once. The chain combines TRBV21-1 with TRBJ2-5; the D segment call TRBD2 is taken from the table without a DNA check. TRBV21-1 is a documented pseudogene. CDR3 length equals 15 residues. Written as DNA, the CDR3 is TGTGCCAGCAGCGCGCCGCTAGCGGACTGGGAGACCCAGTACTTC. This gives the protein CASSAPLADWETQYF.

The chain is built from TRBV7-9 and TRBJ1-3, with D perhaps matching TRBD1 (5 bases). CDR1 is SEHNR and CDR2 is FQNEAQ in the germline V gene (reference sequence). Deletions cut 2 bases from V and 2 bases from J, with 13 bases between. This CDR3 is built from 16 residues. The CDR3 coding sequence is TGTGCCAGCAGCTTATCGGGGGAAGCTACTGGAAACACCATATATTTT. It is translated as CASSLSGEATGNTIYF.

The chain couples TRBV9 to TRBJ1-2, with unresolved D. Germline V gives CDR1 SGDLS, CDR2 YYNGEE. Trimming stripped 0 bases from V and 1 base from J, with 10 bases between. This CDR3 has 15 amino acids. The CDR3 protein is CASSVDAGVNYGYTF. CDR3 sequence (DNA): TGTGCCAGCAGCGTAGATGCAGGAGTTAACTATGGCTACACCTTC.

CDR3: CASSDPGQGASEQYF. DNA of the CDR3: TGTGCCAGCAGTGACCCGGGACAGGGGGCTAGCGAGCAGTACTTC. The rearrangement uses TRBV6-1 and TRBJ2-7; TRBD1 aligns across 12 bases. The CDR3 runs 15 residues. With 3 bases clipped from V and 6 bases from J, the junction kept 6 bases outside the gene matches. CDR1 is MNHNS and CDR2 is SASEGT in the germline V gene.

V usage is TRBV19 and J usage is TRBJ2-3; D not certain. Germline V gives CDR1 LNHDA, CDR2 SQIVND (reference sequence). The CDR3 consists of 14 residues. V shed 8 bases and J shed 0 bases, with 12 bases lying between them. The chain's CDR3 is CASQDGASTDTQYF. The DNA of the CDR3 is TGTGCCAGTCAGGACGGCGCTAGCACAGATACGCAGTATTTT.

The chain couples TRBV18 to TRBJ1-3, with 10 bases lining up with TRBD1. The CDR3 is 16 residues long. Trimming at V came to 3 bases and at J to 3 bases, leaving 5 bases not matched to a gene. Germline V lookup: CDR1 KGHSH, CDR2 LQKENI. In nucleotides, the CDR3 is TGTGCCAGCTCACCCATGACAGGGGGCTTTGGAAACACCATATATTTT. Its protein is CASSPMTGGFGNTIYF.

This chain connects TRBV7-9 to TRBJ2-1; the D gene is possibly TRBD2 (6 bases). CDR1 is SEHNR and CDR2 is FQNEAQ in the germline V gene (reference sequence). CDR3 length: 16 residues. Trimming took off 5 bases at V and 4 bases at J, with 18 bases between the two ends. The CDR3 coding sequence is TGTGCCAGCAGCCAAAGAGGCGGGATCTCGTACAATGAGCAGTTCTTC. Its protein product is CASSQRGGISYNEQFF.

For this clone: The same CDR3 also results from other DNA sequences found in this sample. The rearrangement uses TRBV28 and TRBJ2-7; D gene uncertain. The CDR3 consists of 15 residues. Germline loops: CDR1 MDHEN, CDR2 SYDVKM. V was trimmed by 4 bases and J by 3 bases, leaving 16 bases between them. In DNA, the CDR3 is TGTGCCAGCAGTTCCCCTAGTAAGGTGCTCTACGAGCAGTACTTC. It codes for CASSSPSKVLYEQYF.

J is TRBJ1-2 and V is TRBV6-5; 10 nucleotides line up with TRBD1. The V segment lost 5 bases and the J segment 8 bases; nucleotides outside the gene matches: 5. Germline-derived CDR1 and CDR2 are MNHEY and SVGAGI. The length of the CDR3 is 13 residues. CDR3 region: CASSLGQGSGYTF. CDR3 nucleotides: TGTGCCAGCAGTCTGGGACAGGGGAGCGGCTACACCTTC.

V gene TRBV29-1 combines with J gene TRBJ2-7; a weak D match, TRBD1 (5 bases). The V end lost 4 bases, the J end lost 3 bases, and 22 bases lay between the germline ends. Germline CDR1 reads SQVTM; CDR2 reads ANQGSEA. The CDR3 length is 16 residues. The CDR3 DNA reads as TGCAGCGTTGTAGGCAGGGTCTTAATCTCGGACTACGAGCAGTACTTC. The encoded protein is CSVVGRVLISDYEQYF.

The chain is built from TRBV7-2 and TRBJ1-4; TRBD1 might be the D (5 bases). The CDR3 covers 16 residues. Germline CDR1 reads SGHTA; CDR2 reads FQGNSA. With 0 bases removed from V and 3 bases from J, the gap between germline ends came to 11 bases. The CDR3 bases are TGTGCCAGCAGCTTAGCCCAGGGCACAGCTAATGAAAAACTGTTTTTT. Its translation: CASSLAQGTANEKLFF.

The J gene is TRBJ2-7, the V gene TRBV2; 14 nucleotides line up with TRBD2. Germline CDR1 is SNHLY and CDR2 is FYNNEI. Germline trimming cut 9 bases from V and 5 bases from J; bases unmatched to any gene: 9. This CDR3 is 15 amino acids long. CDR3 DNA: TGTGCCAGGGGACTAGCGGGAGTCAAGAGAAACGAGCAGTACTTC. This sequence encodes CARGLAGVKRNEQYF. Full variable domain (remainder filled in from reference TRBV2 and TRBJ2-7): EPEVTQTPSHQVTQMGQEVILRCVPISNHLYFYWYRQILGQKVEFLVSFYNNEISEKSEIFDDQFSVERPDGSNFTLKIRSTKLEDSAMYFCARGLAGVKRNEQYFGPGTRLTVT.

The chain couples TRBV6-5 to TRBJ2-2; TRBD2 agrees at 8 bases. This CDR3 comprises 14 residues. Looked up from germline, CDR1 is MNHEY and CDR2 is SVGAGI. J gave up 5 bases and V 7 bases, and 6 bases lay outside the gene matches. The CDR3, as DNA: TGTGCCAGCACCCTACTAGCGGAGACCGGGGAGCTGTTTTTT. Translating it yields CASTLLAETGELFF.